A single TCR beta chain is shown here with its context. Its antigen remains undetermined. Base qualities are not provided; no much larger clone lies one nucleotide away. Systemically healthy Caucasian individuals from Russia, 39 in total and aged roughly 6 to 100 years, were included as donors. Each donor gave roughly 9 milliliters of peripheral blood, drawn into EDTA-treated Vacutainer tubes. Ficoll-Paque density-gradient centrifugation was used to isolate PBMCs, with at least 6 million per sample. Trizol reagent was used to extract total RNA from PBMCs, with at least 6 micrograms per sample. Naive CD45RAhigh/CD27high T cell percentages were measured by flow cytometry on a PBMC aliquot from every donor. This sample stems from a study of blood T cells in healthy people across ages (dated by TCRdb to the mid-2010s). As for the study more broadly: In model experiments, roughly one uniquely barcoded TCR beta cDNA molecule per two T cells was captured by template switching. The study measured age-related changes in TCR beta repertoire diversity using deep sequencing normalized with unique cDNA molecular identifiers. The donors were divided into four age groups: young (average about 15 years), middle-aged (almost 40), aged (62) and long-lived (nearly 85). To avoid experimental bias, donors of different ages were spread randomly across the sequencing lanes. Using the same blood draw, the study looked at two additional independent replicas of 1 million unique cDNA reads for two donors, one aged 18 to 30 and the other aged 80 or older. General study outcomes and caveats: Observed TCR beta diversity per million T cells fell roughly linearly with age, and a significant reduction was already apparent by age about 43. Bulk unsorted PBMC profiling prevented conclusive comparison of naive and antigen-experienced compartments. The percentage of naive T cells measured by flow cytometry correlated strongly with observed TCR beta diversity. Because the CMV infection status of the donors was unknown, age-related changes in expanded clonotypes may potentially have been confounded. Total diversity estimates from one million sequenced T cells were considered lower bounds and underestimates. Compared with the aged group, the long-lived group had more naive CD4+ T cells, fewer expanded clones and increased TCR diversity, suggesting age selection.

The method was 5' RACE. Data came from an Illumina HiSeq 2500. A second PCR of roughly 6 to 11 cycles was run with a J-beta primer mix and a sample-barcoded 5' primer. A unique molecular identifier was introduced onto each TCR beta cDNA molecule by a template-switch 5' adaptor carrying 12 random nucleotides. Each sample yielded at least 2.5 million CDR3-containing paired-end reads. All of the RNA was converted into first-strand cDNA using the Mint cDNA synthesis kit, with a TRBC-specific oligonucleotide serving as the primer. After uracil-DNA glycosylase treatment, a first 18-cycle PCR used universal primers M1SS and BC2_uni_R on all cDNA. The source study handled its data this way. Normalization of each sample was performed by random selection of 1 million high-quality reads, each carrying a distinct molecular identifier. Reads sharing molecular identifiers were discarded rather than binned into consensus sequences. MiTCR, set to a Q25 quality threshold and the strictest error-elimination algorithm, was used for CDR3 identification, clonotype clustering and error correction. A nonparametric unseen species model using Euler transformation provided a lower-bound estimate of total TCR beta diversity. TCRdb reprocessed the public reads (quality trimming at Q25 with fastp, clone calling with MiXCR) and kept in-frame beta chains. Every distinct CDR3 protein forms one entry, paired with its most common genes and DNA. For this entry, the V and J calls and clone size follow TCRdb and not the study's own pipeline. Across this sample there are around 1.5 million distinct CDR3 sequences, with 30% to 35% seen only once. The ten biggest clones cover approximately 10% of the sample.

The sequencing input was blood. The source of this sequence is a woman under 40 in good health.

The sequence in DNA is TGTGCCAGCAGCCAAGTAGTTCTAGCGGGAGGCCCCAGGGGGAATGAGCAGTTCTTC. Protein translation: CASSQVVLAGGPRGNEQFF. This sequence uses TRBV4-2 and TRBJ2-1; 11 central bases correspond to TRBD2. From cysteine to phenylalanine, the CDR3 is 19 amino acids long. Kept here is only the CDR3 DNA, which spans 57 bases and is read in frame from base 1. Trimming takes 1 base off V and 7 bases off J; junction bases not matched to a gene: 15. CDR1 and CDR2 were assigned from the germline V gene as LGHNA and YNFKEQ.